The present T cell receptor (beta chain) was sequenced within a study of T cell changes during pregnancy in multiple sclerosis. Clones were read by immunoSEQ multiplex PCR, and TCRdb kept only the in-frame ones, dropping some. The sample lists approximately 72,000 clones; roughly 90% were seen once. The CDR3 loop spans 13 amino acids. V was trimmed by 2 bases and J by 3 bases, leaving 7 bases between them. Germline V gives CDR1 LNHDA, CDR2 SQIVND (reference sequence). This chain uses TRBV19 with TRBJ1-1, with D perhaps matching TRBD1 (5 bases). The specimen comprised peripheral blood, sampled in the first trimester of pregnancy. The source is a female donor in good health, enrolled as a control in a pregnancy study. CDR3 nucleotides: TGTGCCAGTAGTATAATAGGGGACACTGAAGCTTTCTTT. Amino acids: CASSIIGDTEAFF. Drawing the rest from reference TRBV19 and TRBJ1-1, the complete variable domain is DGGITQSPKYLFRKEGQNVTLSCEQNLNHDAMYWYRQDPGQGLRLIYYSQIVNDFQKGDIAEGYSVSREKKESFPLTVTSAQKNPTAFYLCASSIIGDTEAFFGQGTRLTVV.